These T cell receptor beta chains were read from a single sample in a study of blood T cells in healthy people across ages. TCRdb fed the 5' RACE reads into MiXCR, producing one record per CDR3 protein. The sample yields more than 1,400,000 distinct CDR3 sequences, roughly 40% seen once. Sequencing used blood. The receptors were gathered from a woman aged 18-29 years in good health. CDR3s include the opening cysteine and the closing phenylalanine or tryptophan. The D gene is left open where the match is weak. Clone size is stated in some rows and not others, as once, few, many or a class when expanded.

J gene,clone size,V gene,D gene,CDR3 protein,CDR3 DNA
TRBJ1-2,many,TRBV6-5,TRBD1,CASSEPGQGSYGYTF,TGTGCCAGCAGTGAACCGGGACAGGGGAGTTATGGCTACACCTTC
TRBJ2-6,few,TRBV3-1,-,CASSSPVELYAGANVLTF,TGTGCCAGCAGCTCCCCGGTGGAGCTTTACGCTGGGGCCAACGTCCTGACTTTC
TRBJ2-5,few,TRBV10-3,TRBD1,CAISESRGRETQYF,TGTGCCATCAGTGAGTCAAGGGGGCGAGAGACCCAGTACTTC
TRBJ2-3,few,TRBV5-5,TRBD2,CASSWQGGSQSSGTQYF,TGTGCCAGCAGCTGGCAGGGTGGCAGTCAGTCTAGCGGGACGCAGTATTTT
TRBJ2-7,-,TRBV29-1,-,CSVGLRLSYEQYF,TGCAGCGTTGGTCTGCGGCTTTCCTACGAGCAGTACTTC
TRBJ1-6,-,TRBV7-9,-,CASSLVSSGRHNSPLHF,TGTGCCAGCAGCTTAGTCTCCTCCGGACGGCATAATTCACCCCTCCACTTT
TRBJ1-2,-,TRBV2,TRBD1,CSSRGGQLNYGYTF,TGTTCCAGCAGGGGGGGACAGCTTAACTATGGCTACACCTTC
TRBJ2-7,-,TRBV7-3,TRBD2,CASSLLGLAGAPQSYNEQYF,TGTGCCAGCAGCCTCCTTGGACTAGCGGGGGCCCCACAGTCATACAATGAGCAGTACTTC
TRBJ2-1,-,TRBV6-5,TRBD1,CASSYDRGTYNEQFF,TGTGCCAGCAGTTACGACAGGGGCACCTACAATGAGCAGTTCTTC
TRBJ2-7,-,TRBV7-2,TRBD2,CASSLMAGGSSYNEQYF,TGTGCCAGCAGCTTAATGGCGGGAGGGAGCTCCTACAATGAGCAGTACTTC
TRBJ1-5,-,TRBV7-2,-,CASSFLTGKQPQHF,TGTGCCAGCAGCTTTCTTACTGGCAAACAGCCCCAGCATTTT
TRBJ2-1,-,TRBV10-2,-,CASSRLSGDRSYNEQFF,TGCGCCAGCAGCAGATTAAGCGGGGACAGGTCCTACAATGAGCAGTTCTTC
TRBJ2-6,few,TRBV2,-,CASSLRGQDLLSGANVLTF,TGTGCCAGCAGTCTAAGAGGACAAGACTTGTTATCTGGGGCCAACGTCCTGACTTTC
TRBJ2-1,-,TRBV7-9,TRBD2,CASSYRGGLAASYNEQFF,TGTGCCAGCAGCTATAGGGGTGGGCTAGCGGCCTCCTACAATGAGCAGTTCTTC
TRBJ1-4,-,TRBV9,TRBD1,CASSVIRDRGQEKLFF,TGTGCCAGCAGCGTAATCCGGGACAGGGGACAAGAAAAACTGTTTTTT
TRBJ2-7,-,TRBV12-3/TRBV12-4,TRBD2,CASSSGTSGYLSYEQYF,TGTGCCAGCAGTTCGGGGACTAGCGGGTACCTTTCCTACGAGCAGTACTTC
TRBJ2-1,-,TRBV27,-,CASSLFGGQYNEQFF,TGTGCCAGCAGTTTATTCGGGGGCCAGTACAATGAGCAGTTCTTC
TRBJ1-1,few,TRBV29-1,-,CSDTSRQVDTEAFF,TGCAGCGATACATCCAGACAGGTGGACACTGAAGCTTTCTTT
TRBJ2-1,few,TRBV4-1,TRBD2,CASSQGPYSGPSYNEQFF,TGCGCCAGCAGCCAAGGGCCCTATAGCGGGCCCTCCTACAATGAGCAGTTCTTC
TRBJ2-1,-,TRBV12-3/TRBV12-4,-,CASSFKRAPYEQFF,TGTGCCAGCAGTTTTAAGCGCGCCCCCTACGAGCAGTTCTTC